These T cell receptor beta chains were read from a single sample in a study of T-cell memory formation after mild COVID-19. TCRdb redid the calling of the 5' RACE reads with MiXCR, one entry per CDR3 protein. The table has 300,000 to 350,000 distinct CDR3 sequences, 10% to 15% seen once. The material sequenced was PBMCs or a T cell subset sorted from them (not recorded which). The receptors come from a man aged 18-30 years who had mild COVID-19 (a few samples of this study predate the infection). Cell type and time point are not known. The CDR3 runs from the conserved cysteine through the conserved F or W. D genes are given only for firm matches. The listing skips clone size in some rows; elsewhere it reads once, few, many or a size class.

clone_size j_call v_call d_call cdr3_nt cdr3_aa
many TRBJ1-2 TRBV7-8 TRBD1 TGTGCCAGCAGCTTAGGCCCATCGGGACAGGGGAGCTATGGCTACACCTTC CASSLGPSGQGSYGYTF
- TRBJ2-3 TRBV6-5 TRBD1 TGTGCCAGCAGAACGGGACAGGGACGAGATACGCAGTATTTT CASRTGQGRDTQYF
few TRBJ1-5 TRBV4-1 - TGCGCCAGCAGCCAAGATTTGACGGGTAGTCAGCCCCAGCATTTT CASSQDLTGSQPQHF
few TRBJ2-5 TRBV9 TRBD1 TGTGCCAGCAGCGTAGTCGGATCAGGGGGCGCAGGAGAGACCCAGTACTTC CASSVVGSGGAGETQYF
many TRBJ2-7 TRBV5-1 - TGCGCCAGCAGCTTCAACGGGGCCCCATACGAGCAGTACTTC CASSFNGAPYEQYF
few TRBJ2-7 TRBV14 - TGTGCCAGCAGCCGTCCTGCCAGTGGCGAGCAGTACTTC CASSRPASGEQYF
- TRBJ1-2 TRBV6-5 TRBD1 TGTGCCAGCAAACGAGGGACAGACTATGGCTACACCTTC CASKRGTDYGYTF
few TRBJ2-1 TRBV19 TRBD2 TGTGCCAGTACTATGACTAGCGGGGGGCACAATGAGCAGTTCTTC CASTMTSGGHNEQFF
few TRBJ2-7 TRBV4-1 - TGCGCCAGCAGCCGCCTCCGGTTTGGGAGCTCCTACGAGCAGTACTTC CASSRLRFGSSYEQYF
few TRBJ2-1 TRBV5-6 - TGTGCCAGCAGCTTGTTCCATTACAATGAGCAGTTCTTC CASSLFHYNEQFF
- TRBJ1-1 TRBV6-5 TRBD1 TGTGCCAGCAGTTATCCCGGACAGGGGGCGAACACTGAAGCTTTCTTT CASSYPGQGANTEAFF
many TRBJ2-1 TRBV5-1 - TGCGCCAGCACCCGGGACTCGTCGTACAATGAGCAGTTCTTC CASTRDSSYNEQFF
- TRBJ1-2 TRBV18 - TGTGCCAGCTCCCCATCTAGGGGCCGCTTGAACTATGGCTACACCTTC CASSPSRGRLNYGYTF
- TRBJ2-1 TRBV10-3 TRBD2 TGTGCCATCAGTGATCCTGGGACTAGCGGGGTAATGAATGAGCAGTTCTTC CAISDPGTSGVMNEQFF
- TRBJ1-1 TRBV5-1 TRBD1 TGCGCCAGCAGCTTCGCAGGGGGATTAAACACTGAAGCTTTCTTT CASSFAGGLNTEAFF
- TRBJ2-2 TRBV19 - TGTGCCAGTAGTATAGAAAGCGGAAACACCGGGGAGCTGTTTTTT CASSIESGNTGELFF
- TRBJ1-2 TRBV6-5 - TGTGCCACTAGACAAGGGGAAAACTATGGCTACACCTTC CATRQGENYGYTF